Sequencing of this T cell receptor beta chain was carried out in a study of blood T cells in healthy people across ages (dated by TCRdb to 2014 to 2015). Notes on the research overall: In model experiments, template switching captured about one uniquely barcoded TCR beta cDNA molecule for every two T cells. To track age-related changes in TCR beta repertoire diversity, the study relied on deep sequencing normalized with unique cDNA molecular identifiers. Four age groups were formed from the donors: young (average approximately 15 years), middle-aged (approximately 41), aged (more than 55) and long-lived (82). To avoid experimental bias, donors of different ages were randomly spread across the sequencing lanes. For two donors (one aged 18 to 30 and one aged 80 or older), the study analyzed two additional independent replicas of 1 million unique cDNA reads from the same blood draw. What the authors observed across the whole study: Compared with the aged group, the long-lived group had more naive CD4+ T cells, fewer expanded clones and increased TCR diversity, suggesting age selection. Because profiling used bulk unsorted PBMCs, naive and antigen-experienced compartments could not be compared conclusively. As age increased, observed TCR beta diversity per million T cells dropped in a roughly linear way, and a significant reduction was already evident by age 40. The percentage of naive T cells measured by flow cytometry correlated strongly with observed TCR beta diversity. Because the CMV infection status of the donors was unknown, age-related changes in expanded clonotypes may potentially have been confounded. Estimates of total diversity from one million sequenced T cells were regarded as lower bounds and underestimates.

The method was 5' RACE. Instrument on record: Illumina HiSeq 2500. A second about 7 to 11 cycle PCR used a sample-barcoded 5' primer and a J-beta primer mix. A template-switch 5' adaptor carrying 12 random nucleotides introduced a unique molecular identifier onto each TCR beta cDNA molecule. At least 2.5 million CDR3-containing paired-end reads were obtained from each sample. The Mint cDNA synthesis kit, primed by a TRBC-specific oligonucleotide, was used to synthesize first-strand cDNA from all RNA. After uracil-DNA glycosylase treatment, a first 18-cycle PCR used universal primers M1SS and BC2_uni_R on all cDNA. In the authors' own workflow: For normalization, 1 million high-quality reads, each with a distinct molecular identifier, were randomly selected from each sample. Instead of being binned into consensus sequences, reads with shared molecular identifiers were discarded. MiTCR, set to a Q25 quality threshold and the strictest error-elimination algorithm, was used for CDR3 identification, clonotype clustering and error correction. A nonparametric unseen species model using Euler transformation provided a lower-bound estimate of total TCR beta diversity. Using fastp at Q25 and MiXCR, TCRdb reprocessed the public reads and kept productive beta chains. Rows are unified per CDR3 protein, each entry keeping the most common DNA and genes. TCRdb, rather than the study authors, made the V and J calls. The table for this sample lists over 550,000 distinct CDR3 sequences; 25% to 35% of them were counted only once. The ten most abundant clones make up 15% to 17% of the sample.

The roughly 39 donors, aged about 6 to 90 years, were systemically healthy Caucasian individuals from Russia. Roughly 10 milliliters of peripheral blood were drawn from each donor into EDTA-treated Vacutainer tubes. PBMCs were isolated by Ficoll-Paque density-gradient centrifugation, with at least 6 million obtained per sample. Total RNA was extracted from PBMCs with Trizol reagent, with at least 5.5 micrograms obtained per sample. For every donor, an aliquot of PBMCs went through flow cytometry to measure the percentages of naive CD45RAhigh/CD27high T cells. About this clonotype: Its antigen is not yet known. No base quality values were provided; no much bigger clone lies one nucleotide off.

Via the germline V gene (reference sequence), CDR1 is LGHDT and CDR2 YNNKEL. V lost 0 bases and J lost 2 bases; the stretch between them is 10 bases long. Taken from cysteine to phenylalanine, the CDR3 has 15 residues. Kept here is only the CDR3 DNA, which spans 45 bases and is read in frame from base 1. Sequenced: blood. Recombination joined TRBV3-1 with TRBJ2-5, with no confidently assigned D gene. The sequence came from a woman older than 75 in good health. The DNA reads as follows: TGTGCCAGCAGCCAAGATATGGCCCCACAAGAGACCCAGTACTTC. Translated, this is CASSQDMAPQETQYF.